A single sample gave rise to the 15 T cell receptor beta chains below, sequenced in a study of CD8 T cells in Susac syndrome. Random hexamers were used to reverse transcribe about 0.45 to 1 ug of RNA. TCRdb processed the immunoSEQ multiplex PCR reads anew with MiXCR; each CDR3 protein has one entry. The sample yields fewer than 150,000 distinct CDR3 sequences, roughly 93% seen once. The sequencing sample was made of CD4+ T cells from PBMCs. These receptor sequences come from a human donor with multiple sclerosis.

The chain links TRBV5-6 to TRBJ2-3; tentative D call: TRBD1 (6 bases). The CDR3 spans 13 residues. Per the germline V gene, CDR1 is SGHDT and CDR2 is YYEEEE. V lost 3 bases and J lost 4, with 9 bases in between. CDR3 sequence reads: CASSSKGADTQYF. In nucleotides, the CDR3 is TGTGCCAGCAGCTCCAAGGGGGCAGATACGCAGTATTTT.

The chain uses TRBV7-8 and TRBJ2-4; 7 nucleotides match TRBD1. The junction had 6 bases not matched to a gene; V was cut back by 0 bases and J by 1 base. The CDR3 covers 17 residues. Per the germline V gene, CDR1 is SGHVS and CDR2 is FQNEAQ. The CDR3 sequence: CASSLAGTVSAKNIQYF. In nucleotides, the CDR3 is TGTGCCAGCAGCTTAGCGGGGACAGTATCCGCCAAAAACATTCAGTACTTC.

The chain couples TRBV6-1 to TRBJ2-6, with D perhaps given as TRBD1 or TRBD2 (6 bases each). Germline V lookup: CDR1 MNHNS, CDR2 SASEGT. The CDR3 is 16 amino acids. V was cut by 6 bases and J by 2 bases, with 14 bases left in between. CDR3 sequence: CASRPTGGAGANVLTF. For the CDR3, the DNA is TGTGCCAGCAGGCCGACCGGGGGCGCTGGGGCCAACGTCCTGACTTTC.

The chain couples TRBV7-9 to TRBJ1-2; the match to TRBD1 covers 7 bases. CDR1 is SEHNR, CDR2 FQNEAQ, per germline (reference sequence). This CDR3 comprises 13 residues. Unmatched junction bases numbered 8, after V lost 5 bases and J lost 8 bases. CDR3: CASSQRQGQGYTF. The CDR3 region has the DNA TGTGCCAGCAGCCAAAGACAGGGTCAGGGCTACACCTTC.

The chain joins TRBV5-4 to TRBJ2-3, with TRBD2 matching over 11 bases. The CDR3 length is 17 residues. The germline gives CDR1 SGHNT, CDR2 YYREEE (reference sequence). Trimming cost V 0 bases and J 11 bases; bases outside gene matches: 14. The CDR3 sequence: CASSLALAGGSTVGQYF. CDR3 nucleotides: TGTGCCAGCAGCTTGGCGCTAGCGGGGGGCTCGACAGTAGGGCAGTATTTT. Combining the CDR3 with reference TRBV5-4 and TRBJ2-3 gives the whole variable domain ETGVTQSPTHLIKTRGQQVTLRCSSQSGHNTVSWYQQALGQGPQFIFQYYREEENGRGNFPPRFSGLQFPNYSSELNVNALELDDSALYLCASSLALAGGSTVGQYFGPGTRLTVL.

The chain combines TRBV4-1 with TRBJ1-5, with no clear D. This CDR3 is built from 16 residues. Trimming left V 0 bases short and J 7 bases short, with 16 bases between. Germline CDR1 reads MGHRA; CDR2 reads YSYEKL. The CDR3, as DNA: TGCGCCAGCAGCCAAGATCTAGTGGCAGAAGTCCAGCCCCAGCATTTT. Its protein product is CASSQDLVAEVQPQHF.

The chain combines TRBV9 with TRBJ2-2; D is undetermined. Trimming stripped 4 bases from V and 7 bases from J, with 20 bases between. CDR3 length: 16 residues. In germline, CDR1 is SGDLS, CDR2 YYNGEE. CDR3 in DNA: TGTGCCAGCAGCCGGAGAGACGAACCGAACGGCGGGGAGCTGTTTTTT. It codes for CASSRRDEPNGGELFF.

The genes are TRBV4-3 and TRBJ1-1, with D hard to call. Germline V CDR1 and CDR2: LGHNA, YSLEER. The CDR3 covers 13 residues. V was pared by 3 bases and J by 4 bases, with 9 bases between. CDR3 sequence (DNA): TGCGCCAGCAGCCACCCGGGCGTCACTGAAGCTTTCTTT. This codes for CASSHPGVTEAFF.

This sequence joins TRBV3-1 and TRBJ2-1, with 9 bases fitting TRBD2. This CDR3 has 15 residues. J lost 10 bases, V lost 4 bases, and 11 bases had no gene match. CDR1 is LGHDT, CDR2 YNNKEL, per germline (reference sequence). The CDR3 coding sequence is TGTGCCAGCAGCCCGATGGTAGCGGGGGCTGGGGAGCAGTTCTTC. This gives the protein CASSPMVAGAGEQFF.

This clonotype was seen once. The chain recombines TRBV30 with TRBJ2-7; unclear D gene. The CDR3 extends over 12 amino acids. The V gene's germline CDR1 is GTSNPN and CDR2 SVGIG (reference sequence). Deletions cut 0 bases from V and 6 bases from J, with 9 bases between. The CDR3 sequence is CAWSVGPFEQYF. The CDR3 DNA sequence: TGTGCCTGGAGTGTAGGCCCCTTCGAGCAGTACTTC.

The chain's CDR3 is CSAVQQNRNAEAFF. The CDR3 DNA reads TGCAGCGCTGTACAACAGAACCGCAATGCTGAAGCTTTCTTT. V and J are TRBV29-1 and TRBJ1-1; D ambiguous. This CDR3 has 14 amino acids. Per germline, CDR1 SQVTM and CDR2 ANQGSEA. V was cut by 7 bases and J by 6 bases, with 21 bases left in between.

The genes are TRBV5-1 and TRBJ1-5; D might be TRBD1 (6 bases). Germline CDR1 reads SGHRS; CDR2 reads YFSETQ. The CDR3 consists of 14 residues. The V end lost 4 bases, the J end lost 6 bases, and 14 bases lay between the germline ends. This CDR3 reads CASSPQGQGQPQHF. CDR3 nucleotide sequence: TGCGCCAGCAGCCCTCAGGGGCAGGGTCAGCCCCAGCATTTT.

CDR3 in amino acids: CASSHQTKGEGNYGYTF. Written as DNA, the CDR3 is TGTGCCAGCAGCCACCAGACGAAGGGGGAAGGGAACTATGGCTACACCTTC. The V and J genes are TRBV5-6 and TRBJ1-2, with D possibly matching TRBD1 (6 bases). The CDR3 covers 17 residues. Trimming left V 4 bases short and J 2 bases short, with 21 bases between. Germline loops: CDR1 SGHDT, CDR2 YYEEEE.

The rearrangement joins TRBV6-2 or TRBV6-3 to TRBJ2-5; 9 bases map to TRBD1. The CDR3 covers 16 residues. In germline, CDR1 is MNHEY, CDR2 SVGEGT. Losses at the gene ends were 6 bases for V and 9 bases for J; bases not matched to a gene: 17. The CDR3 reads CASRPTGQGLVEAQYF. CDR3 sequence (DNA): TGTGCCAGCAGGCCTACGGGACAGGGCCTTGTGGAGGCCCAGTACTTC.

The chain has TRBV29-1 and TRBJ2-3, with D possibly matching TRBD2 (5 bases). CDR3 length: 15 residues. The germline CDR1 and CDR2 sequences are SQVTM and ANQGSEA. With 1 base removed from V and 0 bases from J, the gap between germline ends came to 11 bases. The chain's CDR3 is CSVEGEAGSTDTQYF. The CDR3 DNA sequence: TGCAGCGTTGAAGGCGAGGCGGGTAGCACAGATACGCAGTATTTT.